The T cell receptor beta chain under discussion was sequenced for a study of tissue T cells after allogeneic stem cell transplantation. Study outcomes and limitations: The study did not identify alloreactive or antigen-specific tissue TCRs, and some clones might be persisting host cells. Blood and spleen captured only part of the tissue TCR repertoire. Anatomically similar tissues had similar TCR repertoires within each patient.

This clone has more than one count but fewer than ten. The antigen is not known. Gene names follow the mouse nomenclature. The read stops 1 residue short of the end of the CDR3; the missing end is completed from the germline J gene. The CDR3 is 12 amino acids. V lost 5 bases and J 2 bases, leaving 3 bases between the germline ends. Germline loops: CDR1 SNHLY, CDR2 FYNGKV (reference sequence). Sequenced by immunoSEQ multiplex PCR; TCRdb stores in-frame clones only, minus some. Of 40,000 to 50,000 clones in the sample, over 70% were seen once. This chain connects TRBV3 to TRBJ2-2; no clear D gene. The sequence was obtained from a pool of C57BL/6 mice in good health. The sequencing sample was made of sorted cells pooled from one or two spleens. CDR3: CASSPNTGQLYF. CDR3 DNA, as far as it was read: TGTGCCAGCAGCCCGAACACCGGGCAGCTCTAC.